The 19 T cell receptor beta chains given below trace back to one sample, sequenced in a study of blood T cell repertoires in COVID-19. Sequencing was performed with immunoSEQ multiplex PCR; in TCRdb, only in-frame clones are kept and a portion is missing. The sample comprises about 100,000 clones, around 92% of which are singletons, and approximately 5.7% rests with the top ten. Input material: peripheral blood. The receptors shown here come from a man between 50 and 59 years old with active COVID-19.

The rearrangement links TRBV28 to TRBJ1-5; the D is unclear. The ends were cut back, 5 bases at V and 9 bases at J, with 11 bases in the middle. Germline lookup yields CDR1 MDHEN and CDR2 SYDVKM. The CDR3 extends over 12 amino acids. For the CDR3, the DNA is TGTGCCAGCAGTCCCACAGTACTGCCCCAGCATTTT. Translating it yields CASSPTVLPQHF.

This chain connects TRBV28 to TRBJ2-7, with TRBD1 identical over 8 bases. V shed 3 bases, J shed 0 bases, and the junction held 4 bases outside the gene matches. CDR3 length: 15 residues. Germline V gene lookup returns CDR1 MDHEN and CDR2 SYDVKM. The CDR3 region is CASSFTGGYSYEQYF. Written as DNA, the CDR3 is TGTGCCAGCAGTTTCACAGGGGGGTACTCCTACGAGCAGTACTTC.

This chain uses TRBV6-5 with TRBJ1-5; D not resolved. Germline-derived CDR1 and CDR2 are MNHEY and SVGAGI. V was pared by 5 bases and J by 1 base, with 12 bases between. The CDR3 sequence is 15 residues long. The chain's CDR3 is CASSRIPQSNQPQHF. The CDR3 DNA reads TGTGCCAGCAGTCGTATCCCGCAGAGCAATCAGCCCCAGCATTTT.

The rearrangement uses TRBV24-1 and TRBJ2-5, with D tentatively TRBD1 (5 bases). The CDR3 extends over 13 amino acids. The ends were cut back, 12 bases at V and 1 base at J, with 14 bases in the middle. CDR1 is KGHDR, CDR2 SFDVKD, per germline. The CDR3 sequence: CASSGDSQETQYF. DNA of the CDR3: TGTGCCTCCTCCGGAGACAGCCAAGAGACCCAGTACTTC.

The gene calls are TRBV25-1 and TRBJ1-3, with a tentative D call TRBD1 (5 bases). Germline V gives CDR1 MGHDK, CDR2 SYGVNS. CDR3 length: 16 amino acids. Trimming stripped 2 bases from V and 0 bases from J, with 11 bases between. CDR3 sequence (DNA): TGTGCCAGCAGTGAAGTGGGGGGGGTCTCTGGAAACACCATATATTTT. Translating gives CASSEVGGVSGNTIYF.

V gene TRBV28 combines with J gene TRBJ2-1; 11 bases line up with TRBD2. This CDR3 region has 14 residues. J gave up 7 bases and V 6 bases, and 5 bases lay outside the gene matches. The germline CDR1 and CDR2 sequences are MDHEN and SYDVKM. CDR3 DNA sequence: TGTGCCAGCAGATTTACTAGCGGGAGTAATGAGCAGTTCTTC. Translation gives CASRFTSGSNEQFF.

As DNA, the CDR3 is TGCAGCGTTGAAGACAGATACAATGAGCAGTTCTTC. Protein sequence: CSVEDRYNEQFF. The chain is built from TRBV29-1 and TRBJ2-1; D call uncertain. The germline CDR1 and CDR2 sequences are SQVTM and ANQGSEA. The CDR3 covers 12 residues. Trimming removed 0 bases from V and 4 bases from J, with 4 bases in between.

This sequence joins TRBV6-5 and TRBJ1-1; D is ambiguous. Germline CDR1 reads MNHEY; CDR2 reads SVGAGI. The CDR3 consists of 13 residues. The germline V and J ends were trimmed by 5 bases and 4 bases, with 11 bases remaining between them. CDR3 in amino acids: CASSTAWSTEAFF. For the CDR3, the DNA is TGTGCCAGCAGTACCGCCTGGAGCACTGAAGCTTTCTTT.

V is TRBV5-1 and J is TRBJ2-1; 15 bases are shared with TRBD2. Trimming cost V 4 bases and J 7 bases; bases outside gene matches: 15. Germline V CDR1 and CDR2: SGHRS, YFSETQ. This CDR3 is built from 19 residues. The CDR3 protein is CASSIRTSGRAVLLNEQFF. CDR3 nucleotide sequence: TGCGCCAGCAGCATAAGGACTAGCGGGAGGGCCGTCCTTTTGAATGAGCAGTTCTTC.

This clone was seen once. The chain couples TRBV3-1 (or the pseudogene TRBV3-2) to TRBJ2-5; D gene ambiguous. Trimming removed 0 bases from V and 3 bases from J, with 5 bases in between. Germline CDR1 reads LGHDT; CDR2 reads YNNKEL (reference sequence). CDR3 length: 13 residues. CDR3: CASSQEAEETQYF. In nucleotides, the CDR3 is TGTGCCAGCAGCCAAGAGGCGGAAGAGACCCAGTACTTC.

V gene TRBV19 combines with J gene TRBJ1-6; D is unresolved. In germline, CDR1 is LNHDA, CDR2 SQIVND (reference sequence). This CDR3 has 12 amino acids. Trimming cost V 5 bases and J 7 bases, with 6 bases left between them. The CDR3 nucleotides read TGTGCCAGTAGTTTCGGGAATTCACCCCTCCACTTT. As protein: CASSFGNSPLHF.

CDR3 region: CASSSGGQGRKETQYF. In DNA form, the CDR3 reads TGTGCCAGCAGTAGCGGGGGACAGGGGAGGAAGGAGACCCAGTACTTC. V usage is TRBV6-6 and J usage is TRBJ2-5; TRBD1 agrees at 10 bases. Germline V CDR1 and CDR2: MNHNY, SVGAGI (reference sequence). Losses at the gene ends were 5 bases for V and 5 bases for J; bases not matched to a gene: 11. CDR3 length: 16 residues.

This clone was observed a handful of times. CDR3 protein: CSVELWSFYEQYF. The CDR3, as DNA: TGCAGCGTTGAACTATGGTCATTCTACGAGCAGTACTTC. This chain connects TRBV29-1 to TRBJ2-7, with D unclear. CDR3 length: 13 residues. Germline CDR1 and CDR2: SQVTM and ANQGSEA. Deletions cut 2 bases from V and 3 bases from J, with 11 bases between.

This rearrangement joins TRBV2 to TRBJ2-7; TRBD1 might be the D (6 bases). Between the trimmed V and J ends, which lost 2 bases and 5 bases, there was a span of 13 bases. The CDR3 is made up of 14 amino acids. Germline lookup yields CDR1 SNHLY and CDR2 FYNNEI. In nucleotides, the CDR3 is TGTGCCAGCAGTGAATTGGGGACATCGAACGAGCAGTACTTC. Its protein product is CASSELGTSNEQYF.

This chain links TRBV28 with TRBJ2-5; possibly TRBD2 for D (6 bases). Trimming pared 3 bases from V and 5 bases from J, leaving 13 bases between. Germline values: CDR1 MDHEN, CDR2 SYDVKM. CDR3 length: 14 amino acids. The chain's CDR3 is CASSFPTGAETQYF. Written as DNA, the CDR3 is TGTGCCAGCAGTTTCCCGACGGGAGCGGAGACCCAGTACTTC.

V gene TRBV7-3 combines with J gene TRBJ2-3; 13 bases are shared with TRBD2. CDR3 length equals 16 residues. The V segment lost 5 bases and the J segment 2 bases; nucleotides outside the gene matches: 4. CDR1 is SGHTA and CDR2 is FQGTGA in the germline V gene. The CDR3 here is CASSPGLAGVTDTQYF. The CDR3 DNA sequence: TGTGCCAGCAGCCCCGGACTAGCGGGGGTCACAGATACGCAGTATTTT.

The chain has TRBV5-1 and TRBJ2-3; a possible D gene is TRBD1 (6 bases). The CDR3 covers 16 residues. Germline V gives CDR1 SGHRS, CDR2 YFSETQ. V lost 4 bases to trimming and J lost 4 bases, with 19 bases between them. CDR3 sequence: CASSPGHPTGPDTQYF. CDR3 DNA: TGCGCCAGCAGCCCGGGACACCCGACCGGGCCAGATACGCAGTATTTT. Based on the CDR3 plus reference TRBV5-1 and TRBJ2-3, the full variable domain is KAGVTQTPRYLIKTRGQQVTLSCSPISGHRSVSWYQQTPGQGLQFLFEYFSETQRNKGNFPGRFSGRQFSNSRSEMNVSTLELGDSALYLCASSPGHPTGPDTQYFGPGTRLTVL.

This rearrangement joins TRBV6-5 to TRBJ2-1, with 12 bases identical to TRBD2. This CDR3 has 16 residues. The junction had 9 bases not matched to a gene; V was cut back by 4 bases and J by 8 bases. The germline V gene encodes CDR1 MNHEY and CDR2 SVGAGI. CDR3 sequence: CASSFYPSGRADEQFF. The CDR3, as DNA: TGTGCCAGCAGTTTTTACCCTAGCGGGAGGGCGGATGAGCAGTTCTTC.

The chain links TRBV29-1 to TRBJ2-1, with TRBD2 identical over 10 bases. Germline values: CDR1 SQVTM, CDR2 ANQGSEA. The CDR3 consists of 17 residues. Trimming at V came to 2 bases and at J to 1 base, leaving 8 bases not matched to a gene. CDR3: CSVESRPSGSSYNEQFF. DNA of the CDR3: TGCAGCGTTGAATCGAGGCCTAGCGGGAGTTCCTACAATGAGCAGTTCTTC.